The sequence of this T cell receptor (beta chain) was determined in a study of CD8 T cells in ankylosing spondylitis (dated by TCRdb to the late 2010s). As for the study more broadly: T cell receptor beta repertoires were profiled in healthy donors and ankylosing spondylitis patients so that disease-linked TCR variants could be found. Peripheral blood was sampled, and synovial fluid was additionally collected from ankylosing spondylitis patients. In total, the full study cohort was made up of 108 healthy donors and approximately 27 ankylosing spondylitis patients.

This clonotype has at least ten counts. There is no known antigen for this receptor. Per-base quality was not reported, and no clone a single base away is much larger than it. Overall study results and their limits: A CD8+ phenotype was shown by the disease-linked clones, which were found at relatively low frequencies in peripheral blood. Some motif variants had previously been reported in the synovial fluid and blood of reactive arthritis patients, which suggests shared mechanisms of disease initiation. According to the report, matched synovial fluid samples from ankylosing spondylitis patients were significantly enriched for the disease-linked clones. A TCR beta motif made up of under ten highly homologous amino acid variants appeared to be characteristic of blood from ankylosing spondylitis patients.

TCRdb lists the instrument as Illumina HiSeq 2500. Quantitative 5'-RACE with molecular barcodes was the method used to prepare the TCR beta libraries. As for the authors' bioinformatics: A new computational method based on a probabilistic model of VDJ rearrangement was used to identify disease-linked TCR variants. TCRdb cleaned the public reads at Q25 with fastp, built clones with MiXCR and kept in-frame beta chains. Duplicate CDR3 protein sequences are folded into a single record with the most common DNA and genes. What appears here as the V and J calls and clone size reflects TCRdb's work, not the paper's. Recorded for this sample are some 87,000 distinct CDR3 sequences; under 30% of them occurred a single time. Roughly three fifths of the sample rests with the top ten. Input material: blood, either unsorted or a sorted T cell fraction (not recorded which). The receptor was derived from a male donor with ankylosing spondylitis or in good health (not recorded which).

This receptor carries the CDR3 CSVAGGPNSPLHF. The DNA sequence reads TGCAGCGTTGCGGGTGGCCCAAATTCACCCCTCCACTTT. The sequence is built from TRBV29-1 and TRBJ1-6; a confident D gene designation cannot be given. The CDR3, cysteine through phenylalanine, is 13 amino acids long. The CDR3 DNA has 39 bases and is translated from base 1. V lost 4 bases and J lost 7 bases; the stretch between them is 11 bases long. Based on the germline V gene, the CDR1 and CDR2 sequences are SQVTM and ANQGSEA.